Listed here are 32 T cell receptor beta chains from one sample, sequenced in a study of T-cell reconstitution after alpha-beta-depleted transplantation in children. Unique molecular identifiers were used to barcode this TCRbeta library. TCRdb analysed the PCR reads with MiXCR anew, one entry per CDR3 protein. The sample includes nearly 200,000 distinct CDR3 sequences, just under 6.5% of them seen just once. This sample comprised PBMCs, obtained before TCRalphabeta/CD19-depleted stem cell transplant. Source of these receptors: a girl less than two years old with combined immunodeficiency, due to receive a stem cell transplant.

This clonotype has ten or more counts. V is TRBV21-1 and J is TRBJ2-5; the tabulated D call, TRBD1, remains unverified against the DNA. TRBV21-1 is tagged as a pseudogene. This CDR3 contains 18 residues. The CDR3 DNA is TGTGCCAGCAGCAAAGAGGGCACAGGGGGCGCAAGGGGAGAGACCCAGTACTTC. Its translation: CASSKEGTGGARGETQYF.

This clonotype was counted ten times or more. The genes are TRBV6-2 or TRBV6-3 and TRBJ2-4, with D perhaps TRBD1 or TRBD2 (5 bases each). The CDR3 runs 14 residues. Germline CDR1 reads MNHEY; CDR2 reads SVGEGT. Trimming shortened V by 7 bases and J by 7 bases, and 17 bases separated the two germline ends. This CDR3 is CASMEARDGNIQYF. CDR3 DNA: TGTGCCAGCATGGAGGCTAGGGACGGGAACATTCAGTACTTC.

J is TRBJ1-1 and V is TRBV7-6; perhaps TRBD1 as D (6 bases). This CDR3 is 14 amino acids long. With 5 bases removed from V and 1 base from J, the gap between germline ends came to 11 bases. Per germline, CDR1 SGHVS and CDR2 FNYEAQ. CDR3 DNA: TGTGCCAGCAGCAACATAGGGGGGAACACTGAAGCTTTCTTT. Amino acids: CASSNIGGNTEAFF.

Details on this clonotype: The conserved closing phenylalanine or tryptophan is absent in this CDR3, likely reflecting a read error. CDR3: CSVGGGSYEQYS. The CDR3 DNA sequence: TGCAGCGTCGGGGGGGGGTCCTACGAGCAGTACTCC. The chain joins TRBV29-1 to TRBJ2-7, with 8 bases identical to TRBD2. The CDR3 consists of 12 residues. Germline trimming cut 6 bases from V and 1 base from J; bases unmatched to any gene: 2. From germline, CDR1 is SQVTM and CDR2 ANQGSEA.

This clonotype has at least ten counts. The V call is TRBV20-1, the J call TRBJ2-1; D not resolved. Germline loops: CDR1 DFQATT, CDR2 SNEGSKA (reference sequence). V shed 0 bases and J shed 8 bases, with 11 bases lying between them. The CDR3 runs to 13 residues. CDR3 sequence (DNA): TGCAGTGCTAGAGATCAAGGTGCATATGAGCAGTTCTTC. Protein product: CSARDQGAYEQFF.

This clonotype was counted many times. The J gene is TRBJ2-1, the V gene TRBV6-5; 11 nucleotides line up with TRBD2. Germline values: CDR1 MNHEY, CDR2 SVGAGI. V was pared by 5 bases and J by 5 bases, with 11 bases of the junction left unmatched. The CDR3 contains 17 residues. The CDR3, as DNA: TGTGCCAGCAGTCGGCGGATACTAGCGGGGGCGGACAATGAGCAGTTCTTC. Translating it yields CASSRRILAGADNEQFF.

J is TRBJ2-1 and V is TRBV20-1; D is undetermined. This CDR3 has 14 amino acids. With 2 bases removed from V and 0 bases from J, the gap between germline ends came to 8 bases. Germline V gene lookup returns CDR1 DFQATT and CDR2 SNEGSKA (reference sequence). The chain's CDR3 is CSARRLASYNEQFF. Written as DNA, the CDR3 is TGCAGTGCTAGAAGACTGGCCTCCTACAATGAGCAGTTCTTC.

This clonotype came up many times. V and J are TRBV20-1 and TRBJ2-1; D is perhaps TRBD1 (6 bases). The germline CDR1 and CDR2 sequences are DFQATT and SNEGSKA (reference sequence). This CDR3 has 13 amino acids. V lost 6 bases and J lost 11, with 20 bases in between. CDR3 loop: CSAINPTGMKQFF. The CDR3 DNA reads TGCAGTGCCATAAACCCGACAGGAATGAAGCAGTTCTTC.

Only a few counts were recorded for this clonotype. This sequence joins TRBV7-9 and TRBJ1-2; perhaps TRBD1 as D (5 bases). Germline V gene lookup returns CDR1 SEHNR and CDR2 FQNEAQ (reference sequence). CDR3 size: 13 residues. Trimming took 5 bases from V and 4 from J, leaving 11 bases between them. For the CDR3, the DNA is TGTGCCAGCAGCGGGGGGGATGGCTATGGCTACACCTTC. It encodes CASSGGDGYGYTF.

Many counts were recorded for this clonotype. The chain uses TRBV7-8 and TRBJ2-7, with no clear D. Trimming cost V 3 bases and J 3 bases, with 9 bases left between them. Per germline, CDR1 SGHVS and CDR2 FQNEAQ. CDR3 size: 13 residues. The CDR3 DNA follows: TGTGCCAGCAGCTTGGGTGGCTTCTACGAGCAGTACTTC. Protein: CASSLGGFYEQYF.

This clonotype was counted at least ten times. CDR3 nucleotide sequence: TGTGCCAGCAGTGCCCGACAGGGAAGGAGGAACACTGAAGCTTTCTTT. Translated: CASSARQGRRNTEAFF. The chain combines TRBV25-1 with TRBJ1-1; 7 bases map to TRBD1. Germline values: CDR1 MGHDK, CDR2 SYGVNS. The V segment lost 4 bases and the J segment 1 base; nucleotides outside the gene matches: 9. The CDR3 is 16 amino acids.

This clonotype was observed many times. J is TRBJ1-1 and V is TRBV27, with D possibly being TRBD1 (5 bases). The CDR3 length is 13 residues. Germline V gene sequence: CDR1 MNHEY, CDR2 SMNVEV (reference sequence). V lost 4 bases and J 5 bases, leaving 11 bases between the germline ends. As DNA, the CDR3 is TGTGCCAGCAGTTCGGGGGGTTGGACTGAAGCTTTCTTT. Protein: CASSSGGWTEAFF.

This clonotype was detected many times. The rearrangement joins TRBV28 to TRBJ2-7; no definite D call. Trimming shortened V by 5 bases and J by 2 bases, and 7 bases separated the two germline ends. Germline loops: CDR1 MDHEN, CDR2 SYDVKM. The CDR3 sequence is 12 residues long. CDR3 in DNA: TGTGCCAGCAGTGTCTTTACCTACGAGCAGTACTTC. Residues: CASSVFTYEQYF.

This clonotype has at least ten counts. The V gene is TRBV20-1, the J gene TRBJ2-1; D is ambiguous. The CDR3 runs to 16 residues. Trimming cost V 5 bases and J 4 bases, with 21 bases left between them. The germline gives CDR1 DFQATT, CDR2 SNEGSKA (reference sequence). The CDR3 loop is CSAFPGRSLPYNEQFF. The CDR3, as DNA: TGCAGTGCTTTCCCCGGACGGAGTCTCCCTTACAATGAGCAGTTCTTC.

This clonotype showed up many times. The chain links TRBV5-1 to TRBJ1-2, with 11 bases aligning to TRBD1. Germline V gene lookup returns CDR1 SGHRS and CDR2 YFSETQ. With V trimmed by 4 bases and J by 3 bases, 5 bases remained unmatched. CDR3 size: 15 residues. The CDR3 region is CASSPGQGDYYGYTF. The CDR3, as DNA: TGCGCCAGCAGCCCGGGACAGGGGGATTACTATGGCTACACCTTC. The complete variable domain, with remaining parts taken from reference TRBV5-1 and TRBJ1-2, reads KAGVTQTPRYLIKTRGQQVTLSCSPISGHRSVSWYQQTPGQGLQFLFEYFSETQRNKGNFPGRFSGRQFSNSRSEMNVSTLELGDSALYLCASSPGQGDYYGYTFGSGTRLTVV.

Notes on this clonotype: A much bigger clone sits one base away, suggesting this may be a read error. The J gene is TRBJ2-3, the V gene TRBV4-2; TRBD2 matches 11 bases. Germline values: CDR1 LGHNA, CDR2 YNFKEQ. The CDR3 totals 18 residues. V was clipped by 4 bases and J by 0 bases; unmatched bases: 9. The CDR3 sequence is CASSRETSGITSTDTQYF. The CDR3 bases are TGTGCCAGCAGCCGAGAGACTAGCGGGATTACTAGCACAGATACGCAGTATTTT.

This clonotype came up many times. V gene TRBV28 combines with J gene TRBJ2-7; the match to TRBD2 covers 8 bases. V gave up 3 bases and J gave up 12 bases; unmatched junction bases: 13. Looked up from germline, CDR1 is MDHEN and CDR2 is SYDVKM. The CDR3 totals 14 residues. CDR3 nucleotide sequence: TGTGCCAGCAGTTTGGGAAGCGGGAGATTAAGGCTGTACTTC. Translation: CASSLGSGRLRLYF.

Many counts were recorded for this clonotype. This sequence joins TRBV15 and TRBJ2-3; D is perhaps TRBD1 (6 bases). The germline CDR1 and CDR2 sequences are LNHNV and YYDKDF (reference sequence). V was pared by 1 base and J by 2 bases, with 13 bases between. The CDR3 spans 16 residues. Here the CDR3 reads CATSRAGKGVTDTQYF. CDR3 DNA: TGTGCCACCAGCAGAGCCGGCAAGGGGGTCACAGATACGCAGTATTTT. Looking up the rest from reference TRBV15 and TRBJ2-3 gives the full variable domain: DAMVIQNPRYQVTQFGKPVTLSCSQTLNHNVMYWYQQKSSQAPKLLFHYYDKDFNNEADTPDNFQSRRPNTSFCFLDIRSPGLGDTAMYLCATSRAGKGVTDTQYFGPGTRLTVL.

On this clonotype: With a much larger clone just one base away, this may be a read error. The genes are TRBV27 and TRBJ2-7; the D is unclear. This CDR3 contains 13 residues. Germline V gene data show CDR1 as MNHEY and CDR2 as SMNVEV (reference sequence). The CDR3 bases are TGTGCCAGCAGTTTCGGACCGCCCTACGGGCAGTACTTC. This sequence encodes CASSFGPPYGQYF.

This clonotype was seen ten or more times. The genes are TRBV3-1 and TRBJ2-1, with 8 bases fitting TRBD2. CDR1 and CDR2 (germline): LGHDT, YNNKEL (reference sequence). The CDR3 has 15 residues. V was clipped by 1 base and J by 10 bases; unmatched bases: 9. The CDR3 loop is CASSQVAGGVGEQFF. The CDR3 nucleotides read TGTGCCAGCAGCCAAGTTGCGGGGGGAGTGGGGGAGCAGTTCTTC.

At least ten counts were recorded for this clonotype. The rearrangement joins TRBV12-3 or TRBV12-4 to TRBJ2-7; the D is unclear. The V gene lost 3 bases and the J gene lost 6 bases, with 6 bases spanning the gap. The CDR3 length is 11 residues. CDR3 sequence (DNA): TGTGCCAGCAGTTTTGCGACCGAGCAGTACTTC. It codes for CASSFATEQYF.

This clonotype has a count of ten or more. This chain connects TRBV12-3 or TRBV12-4 to TRBJ2-5; 7 nucleotides match TRBD2. This CDR3 comprises 16 residues. V lost 4 bases and J lost 5; bases outside the gene matches: 13. CDR3 loop: CASSYTTGLVMETQYF. CDR3 DNA sequence: TGTGCCAGCAGTTACACCACCGGACTAGTGATGGAGACCCAGTACTTC.

This clonotype was recorded a few times. The gene calls are TRBV20-1 and TRBJ2-6; TRBD1 is a possible D gene (5 bases). The CDR3 totals 17 residues. V shed 1 base and J shed 0 bases, with 13 bases lying between them. Germline assignment: CDR1 DFQATT and CDR2 SNEGSKA (reference sequence). The CDR3 bases are TGCAGTGCTAGAGGTGACAGTTATCGCTCTGGGGCCAACGTCCTGACTTTC. It yields the protein CSARGDSYRSGANVLTF.

This clonotype was detected many times. The chain uses TRBV7-6 and TRBJ2-1; 9 bases map to TRBD2. This CDR3 spans 14 amino acids. Germline CDR1 and CDR2: SGHVS and FNYEAQ. J was trimmed by 5 bases and V by 2 bases; bases with no gene match: 1. The CDR3, as DNA: TGTGCCAGCAGCTTATTAGCGGGGGACAATGAGCAGTTCTTC. Translating it yields CASSLLAGDNEQFF.

This chain connects TRBV18 to TRBJ2-1, with 12 bases identical to TRBD2. The length of the CDR3 is 15 residues. Germline V CDR1 and CDR2: KGHSH, LQKENI. V shed 5 bases, J shed 6 bases, and the junction held 5 bases outside the gene matches. CDR3 DNA sequence: TGTGCCAGCTCAAAGACTAGCGGGAGCAGCAATGAGCAGTTCTTC. Translated: CASSKTSGSSNEQFF. Complete variable domain (other parts from reference TRBV18 and TRBJ2-1): NAGVMQNPRHLVRRRGQEARLRCSPMKGHSHVYWYRQLPEEGLKFMVYLQKENIIDESGMPKERFSAEFPKEGPSILRIQQVVRGDSAAYFCASSKTSGSSNEQFFGPGTRLTVL.

In this sample, this clonotype turned up many times. The J gene is TRBJ2-1, the V gene TRBV12-3 or TRBV12-4, with a weak D call TRBD2 (7 bases). V was cut by 5 bases and J by 4 bases, with 15 bases left in between. The CDR3 is 15 amino acids. The CDR3 here is CASSIGAGAYNEQFF. The CDR3 coding sequence is TGTGCCAGCAGTATAGGGGCGGGGGCTTACAATGAGCAGTTCTTC.

This clonotype has a count of ten or more. CDR3: CASSLGQGQTYEQYF. The CDR3 DNA reads as TGTGCCAGCAGCTTAGGCCAGGGGCAGACCTACGAGCAGTACTTC. The V gene is TRBV7-9, the J gene TRBJ2-7; a possible D gene is TRBD1 (6 bases). Trimming took off 1 base at V and 2 bases at J, with 12 bases between the two ends. The length of the CDR3 is 15 residues. Germline V gives CDR1 SEHNR, CDR2 FQNEAQ (reference sequence).

This clonotype appeared many times. This rearrangement joins TRBV20-1 to TRBJ1-1; 7 bases are a match to TRBD1. Germline loops: CDR1 DFQATT, CDR2 SNEGSKA (reference sequence). CDR3 size: 13 residues. With V trimmed by 0 bases and J by 11 bases, 9 bases remained unmatched. This CDR3 reads CSAREVGTGDAFF. The CDR3 DNA follows: TGCAGTGCTAGAGAGGTCGGAACAGGGGACGCTTTCTTT.

The V and J genes are TRBV27 and TRBJ2-1; TRBD2 matches 7 bases. Per germline, CDR1 MNHEY and CDR2 SMNVEV (reference sequence). The CDR3 runs to 15 residues. Trimming removed 4 bases from V and 4 bases from J; junction bases left unmatched: 7. The CDR3 region has the DNA TGTGCCAGCAGTTCCTGGGGGGGTGGTTACAATGAGCAGTTCTTC. Translation: CASSSWGGGYNEQFF.

This clonotype was seen repeatedly, ten times or more. The rearrangement links TRBV12-5 to TRBJ2-3; no definite D call. Trimming removed 2 bases at V and 0 bases at J, with 9 bases between. This CDR3 contains 15 residues. Per the germline V gene, CDR1 is LGHNT and CDR2 is FRNRAP. CDR3 loop: CASGLSPSSTDTQYF. In DNA form, the CDR3 reads TGTGCTAGTGGTTTGAGTCCATCTAGCACAGATACGCAGTATTTT.

The genes are TRBV6-6 and TRBJ2-1, with D possibly TRBD1 on 5 matching bases. The CDR3 is 13 residues long. Trimming removed 2 bases at V and 5 bases at J, with 7 bases between. Germline CDR1 reads MNHNY; CDR2 reads SVGAGI (reference sequence). CDR3 bases: TGTGCCAGCAGTTACCAGGGCCACAATGAGCAGTTCTTC. Residues: CASSYQGHNEQFF.

This clonotype turned up a few times. The chain links TRBV29-1 to TRBJ1-1; D is ambiguous. Germline V gene data show CDR1 as SQVTM and CDR2 as ANQGSEA. V lost 2 bases and J 3 bases, leaving 4 bases between the germline ends. The CDR3 has 11 amino acids. CDR3 residues: CSVEKDTEAFF. CDR3 sequence (DNA): TGCAGCGTTGAAAAGGACACTGAAGCTTTCTTT.